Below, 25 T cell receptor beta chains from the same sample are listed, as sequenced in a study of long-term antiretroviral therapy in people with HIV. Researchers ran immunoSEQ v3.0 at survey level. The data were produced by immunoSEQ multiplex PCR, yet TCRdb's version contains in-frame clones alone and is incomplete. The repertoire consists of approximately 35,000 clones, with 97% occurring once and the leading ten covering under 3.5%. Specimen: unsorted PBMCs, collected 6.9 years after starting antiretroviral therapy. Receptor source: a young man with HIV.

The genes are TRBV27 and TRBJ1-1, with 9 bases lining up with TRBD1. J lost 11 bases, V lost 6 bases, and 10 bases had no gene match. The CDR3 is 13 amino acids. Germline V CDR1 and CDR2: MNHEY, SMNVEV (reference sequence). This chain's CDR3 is CASSRTGEVKAFF. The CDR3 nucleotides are TGTGCCAGCAGCCGGACAGGGGAGGTGAAGGCTTTCTTT.

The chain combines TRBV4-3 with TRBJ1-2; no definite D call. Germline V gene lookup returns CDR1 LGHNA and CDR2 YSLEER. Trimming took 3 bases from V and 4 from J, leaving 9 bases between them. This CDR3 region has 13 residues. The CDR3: CASSQFEGYGYTF. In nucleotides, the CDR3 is TGCGCCAGCAGCCAGTTTGAGGGCTATGGCTACACCTTC.

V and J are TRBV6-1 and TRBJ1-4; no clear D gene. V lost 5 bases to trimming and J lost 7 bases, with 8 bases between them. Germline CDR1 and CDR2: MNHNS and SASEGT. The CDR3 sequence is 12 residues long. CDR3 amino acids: CASSPRPEKLFF. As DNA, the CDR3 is TGTGCCAGCAGTCCCCGACCTGAAAAACTGTTTTTT.

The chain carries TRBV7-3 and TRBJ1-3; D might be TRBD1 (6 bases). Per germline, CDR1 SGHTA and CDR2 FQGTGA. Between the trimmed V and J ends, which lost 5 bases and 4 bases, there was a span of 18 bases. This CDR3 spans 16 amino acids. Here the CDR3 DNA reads TGTGCCAGCAGCAGCGGTGGTGTGGGGGCCGGAAACACCATATATTTT. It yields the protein CASSSGGVGAGNTIYF. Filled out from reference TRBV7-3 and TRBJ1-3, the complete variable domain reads GAGVSQTPSNKVTEKGKYVELRCDPISGHTALYWYRQSLGQGPEFLIYFQGTGAADDSGLPNDRFFAVRPEGSVSTLKIQRTERGDSAVYLCASSSGGVGAGNTIYFGEGSWLTVV.

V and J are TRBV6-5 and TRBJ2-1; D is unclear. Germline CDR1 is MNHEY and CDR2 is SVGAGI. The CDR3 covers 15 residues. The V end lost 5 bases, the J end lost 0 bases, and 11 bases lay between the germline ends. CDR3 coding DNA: TGTGCCAGCAGTCCAGACTGGAGCTCCTACAATGAGCAGTTCTTC. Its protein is CASSPDWSSYNEQFF.

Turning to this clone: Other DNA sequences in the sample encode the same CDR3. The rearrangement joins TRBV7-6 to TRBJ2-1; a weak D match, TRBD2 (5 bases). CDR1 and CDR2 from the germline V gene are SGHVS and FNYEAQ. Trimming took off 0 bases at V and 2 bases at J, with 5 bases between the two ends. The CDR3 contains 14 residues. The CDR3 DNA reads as TGTGCCAGCAGCTTAGCGGGAGCCTACAATGAGCAGTTCTTC. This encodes CASSLAGAYNEQFF.

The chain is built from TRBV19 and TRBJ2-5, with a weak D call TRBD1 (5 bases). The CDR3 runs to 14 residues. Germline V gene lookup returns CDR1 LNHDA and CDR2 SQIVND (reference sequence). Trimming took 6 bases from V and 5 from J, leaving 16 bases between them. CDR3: CASSQGPTWETQYF. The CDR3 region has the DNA TGTGCCAGTAGCCAGGGCCCCACGTGGGAGACCCAGTACTTC.

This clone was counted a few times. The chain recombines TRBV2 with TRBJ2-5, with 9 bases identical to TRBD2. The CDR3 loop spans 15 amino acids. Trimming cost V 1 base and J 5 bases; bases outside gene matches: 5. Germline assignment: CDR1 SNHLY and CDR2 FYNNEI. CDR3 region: CASSEGGGAEETQYF. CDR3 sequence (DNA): TGTGCCAGCAGTGAAGGCGGGGGGGCCGAGGAGACCCAGTACTTC.

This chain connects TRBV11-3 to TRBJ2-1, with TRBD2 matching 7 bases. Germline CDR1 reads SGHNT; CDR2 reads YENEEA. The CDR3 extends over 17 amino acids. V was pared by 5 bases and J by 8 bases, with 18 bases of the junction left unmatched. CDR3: CASSTSFGGGRVYEQFF. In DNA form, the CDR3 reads TGTGCCAGCAGCACCTCTTTTGGGGGAGGGAGGGTTTATGAGCAGTTCTTC.

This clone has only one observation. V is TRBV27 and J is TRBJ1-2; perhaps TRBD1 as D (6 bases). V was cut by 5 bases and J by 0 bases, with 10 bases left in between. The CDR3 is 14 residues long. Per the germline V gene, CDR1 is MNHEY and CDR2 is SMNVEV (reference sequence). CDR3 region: CASSRSGANYGYTF. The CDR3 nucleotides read TGTGCCAGCAGTCGATCAGGGGCTAACTATGGCTACACCTTC.

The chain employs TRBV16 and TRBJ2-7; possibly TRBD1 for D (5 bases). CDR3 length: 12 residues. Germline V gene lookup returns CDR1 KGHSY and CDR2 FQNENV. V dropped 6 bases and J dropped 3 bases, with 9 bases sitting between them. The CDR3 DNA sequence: TGTGCCAGCAGAACAGGCAACTACGAGCAGTACTTC. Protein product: CASRTGNYEQYF.

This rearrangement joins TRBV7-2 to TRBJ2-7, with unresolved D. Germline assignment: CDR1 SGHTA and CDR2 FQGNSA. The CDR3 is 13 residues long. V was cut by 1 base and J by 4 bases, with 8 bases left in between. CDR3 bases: TGTGCCAGCAGCTTAGGCCTGTTATACGAGCAGTACTTC. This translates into CASSLGLLYEQYF.

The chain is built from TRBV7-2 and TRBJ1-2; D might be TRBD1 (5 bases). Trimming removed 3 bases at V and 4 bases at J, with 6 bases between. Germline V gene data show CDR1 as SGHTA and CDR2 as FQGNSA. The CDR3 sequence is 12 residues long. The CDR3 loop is CASSFGTYGYTF. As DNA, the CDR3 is TGTGCCAGCAGCTTTGGGACCTATGGCTACACCTTC.

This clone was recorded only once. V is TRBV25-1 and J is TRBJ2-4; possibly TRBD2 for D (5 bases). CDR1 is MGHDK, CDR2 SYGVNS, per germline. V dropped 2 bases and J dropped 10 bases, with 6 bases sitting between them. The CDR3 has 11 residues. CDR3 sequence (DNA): TGTGCCAGCAGTGAACGGGATATTCAGTACTTC. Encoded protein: CASSERDIQYF.

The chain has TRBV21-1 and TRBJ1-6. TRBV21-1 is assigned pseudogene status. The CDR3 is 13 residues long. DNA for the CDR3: TGTGCCAGTTGGAATCGAGGGCACTCACCCCTCCACTTT. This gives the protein CASWNRGHSPLHF.

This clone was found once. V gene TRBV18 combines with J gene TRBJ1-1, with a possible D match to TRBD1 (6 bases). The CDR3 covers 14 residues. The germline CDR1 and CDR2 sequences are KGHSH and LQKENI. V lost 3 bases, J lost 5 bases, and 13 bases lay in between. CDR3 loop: CASSPAPGVTEAFF. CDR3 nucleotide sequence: TGTGCCAGCTCACCCGCGCCAGGGGTTACTGAAGCTTTCTTT.

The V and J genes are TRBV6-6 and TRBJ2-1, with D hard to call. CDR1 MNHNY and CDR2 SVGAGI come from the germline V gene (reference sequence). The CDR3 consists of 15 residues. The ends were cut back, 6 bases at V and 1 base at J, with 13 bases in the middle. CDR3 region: CASSLALRSYNEQFF. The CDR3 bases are TGTGCCAGCAGCCTCGCCCTACGGTCCTACAATGAGCAGTTCTTC.

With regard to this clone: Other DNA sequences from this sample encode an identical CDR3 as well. The CDR3: CASSLLGYNEQFF. DNA of the CDR3: TGCGCCAGCAGCTTGCTGGGCTACAATGAGCAGTTCTTC. This chain links TRBV5-1 with TRBJ2-1, with D unclear. This CDR3 is built from 13 residues. The germline gives CDR1 SGHRS, CDR2 YFSETQ. Trimming removed 1 base from V and 3 bases from J, with 5 bases in between. The variable domain in full, with the rest retrieved from reference TRBV5-1 and TRBJ2-1, is KAGVTQTPRYLIKTRGQQVTLSCSPISGHRSVSWYQQTPGQGLQFLFEYFSETQRNKGNFPGRFSGRQFSNSRSEMNVSTLELGDSALYLCASSLLGYNEQFFGPGTRLTVL.

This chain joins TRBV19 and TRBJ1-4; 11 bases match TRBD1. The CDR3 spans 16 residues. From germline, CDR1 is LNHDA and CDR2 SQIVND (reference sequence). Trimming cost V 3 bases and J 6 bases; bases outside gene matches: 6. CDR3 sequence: CASSIGTGGPYEKLFF. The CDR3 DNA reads TGTGCCAGTAGTATCGGGACAGGGGGACCTTATGAAAAACTGTTTTTT.

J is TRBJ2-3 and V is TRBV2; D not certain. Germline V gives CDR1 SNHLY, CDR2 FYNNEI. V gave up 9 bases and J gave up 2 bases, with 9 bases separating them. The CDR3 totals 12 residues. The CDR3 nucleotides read TGTGCCAGTCACAGCTACACAGATACGCAGTATTTT. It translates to CASHSYTDTQYF.

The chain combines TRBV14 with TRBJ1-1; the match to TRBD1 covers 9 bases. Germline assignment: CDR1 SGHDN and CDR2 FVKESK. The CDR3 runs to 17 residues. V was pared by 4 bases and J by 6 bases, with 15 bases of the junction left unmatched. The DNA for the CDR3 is TGTGCCAGCAGCCTTTGGGTTGGCGGACAGGGGACCGCTGAAGCTTTCTTT. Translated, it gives CASSLWVGGQGTAEAFF. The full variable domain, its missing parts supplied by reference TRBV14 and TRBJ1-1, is EAGVTQFPSHSVIEKGQTVTLRCDPISGHDNLYWYRRVMGKEIKFLLHFVKESKQDESGMPNNRFLAERTGGTYSTLKVQPAELEDSGVYFCASSLWVGGQGTAEAFFGQGTRLTVV.

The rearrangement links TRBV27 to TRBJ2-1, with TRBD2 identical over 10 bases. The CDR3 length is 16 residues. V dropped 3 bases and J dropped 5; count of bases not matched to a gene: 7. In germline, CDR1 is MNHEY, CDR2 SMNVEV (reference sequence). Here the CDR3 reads CASSFLAGARNNEQFF. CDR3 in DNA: TGTGCCAGCAGTTTCCTAGCGGGGGCTCGGAACAATGAGCAGTTCTTC.

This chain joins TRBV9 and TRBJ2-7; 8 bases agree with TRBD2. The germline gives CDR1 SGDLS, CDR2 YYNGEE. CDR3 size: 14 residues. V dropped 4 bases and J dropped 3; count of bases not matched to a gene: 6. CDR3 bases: TGTGCCAGCAGCCCCCAGACTAGCGACTACGAGCAGTACTTC. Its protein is CASSPQTSDYEQYF.

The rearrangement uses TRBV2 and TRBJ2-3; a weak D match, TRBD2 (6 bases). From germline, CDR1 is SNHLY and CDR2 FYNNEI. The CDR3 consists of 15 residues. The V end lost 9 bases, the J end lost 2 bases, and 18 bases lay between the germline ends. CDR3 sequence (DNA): TGTGCCAGTACCGGGGATGGCGGGGACACAGATACGCAGTATTTT. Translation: CASTGDGGDTDTQYF.

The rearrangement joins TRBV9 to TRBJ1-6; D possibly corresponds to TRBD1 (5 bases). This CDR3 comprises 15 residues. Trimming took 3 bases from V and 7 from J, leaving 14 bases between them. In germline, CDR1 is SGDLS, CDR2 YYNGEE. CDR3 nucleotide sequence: TGTGCCAGCAGCGCCGGCCCCTGGGGGAATTCACCCCTCCACTTT. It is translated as CASSAGPWGNSPLHF. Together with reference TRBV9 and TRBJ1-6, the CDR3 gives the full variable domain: DSGVTQTPKHLITATGQRVTLRCSPRSGDLSVYWYQQSLDQGLQFLIQYYNGEERAKGNILERFSAQQFPDLHSELNLSSLELGDSALYFCASSAGPWGNSPLHFGNGTRLTVT.